This passage covers 13 T cell receptor beta chains from one sample sequenced in a study of T cells in localized non-small cell lung cancer. Assay: immunoSEQ multiplex PCR; the TCRdb copy retains only in-frame clones and omits some. The profile shows roughly 26,000 clones, 80% to 90% of them singletons. The sample here was peripheral blood, taken before any cancer treatment. These receptors all stem from an older female donor with stage II squamous cell lung carcinoma.

The rearrangement links TRBV7-9 to TRBJ1-4, with D maybe TRBD1 (6 bases). Trimming took off 1 base at V and 12 bases at J, with 15 bases between the two ends. The CDR3 has 14 residues. Germline values: CDR1 SEHNR, CDR2 FQNEAQ (reference sequence). CDR3 in amino acids: CASSLGGRTKELFF. The CDR3 region has the DNA TGTGCCAGCAGCTTAGGGGGGCGGACGAAAGAACTGTTTTTT.

This chain links TRBV7-9 with TRBJ2-3; D is unclear. CDR1 is SEHNR and CDR2 is FQNEAQ in the germline V gene (reference sequence). Trimming took 4 bases from V and 2 from J, leaving 7 bases between them. This CDR3 has 13 residues. The CDR3 DNA reads as TGTGCCAGCAGCTCGACATCCACAGATACGCAGTATTTT. As protein: CASSSTSTDTQYF.

This chain uses TRBV19 with TRBJ2-3; 12 bases match TRBD2. The CDR3 has 16 residues. From germline, CDR1 is LNHDA and CDR2 SQIVND (reference sequence). Trimming at V came to 10 bases and at J to 3 bases, leaving 11 bases not matched to a gene. For the CDR3, the DNA is TGTGCCATATTGGATAAGACTAGCGGGGGAACAGATACGCAGTATTTT. This translates into CAILDKTSGGTDTQYF.

This rearrangement joins TRBV6-5 to TRBJ1-1, with D perhaps matching TRBD1 (6 bases). Germline CDR1 and CDR2: MNHEY and SVGAGI. V lost 5 bases, J lost 3 bases, and 13 bases lay in between. The CDR3 covers 14 residues. This chain's CDR3 is CASSAGAGDTEAFF. CDR3 nucleotide sequence: TGTGCCAGCAGTGCGGGGGCTGGGGACACTGAAGCTTTCTTT.

The J gene is TRBJ1-4, the V gene TRBV25-1; TRBD1 aligns across 9 bases. Losses at the gene ends were 4 bases for V and 0 bases for J; bases not matched to a gene: 3. The CDR3 totals 16 residues. Germline V gene data show CDR1 as MGHDK and CDR2 as SYGVNS. The CDR3 here is CASSGDRESTNEKLFF. The CDR3 coding sequence is TGTGCCAGCAGTGGGGACAGGGAATCAACTAATGAAAAACTGTTTTTT.

This sequence joins TRBV5-8 and TRBJ2-5, with 8 bases fitting TRBD1. This CDR3 spans 15 amino acids. Germline CDR1 is SGHTS and CDR2 is YDEGEE. J lost 5 bases, V lost 2 bases, and 8 bases had no gene match. The chain's CDR3 is CASSFAGGTYETQYF. The CDR3 DNA sequence: TGTGCCAGCAGCTTCGCAGGGGGCACGTACGAGACCCAGTACTTC.

J is TRBJ2-7 and V is TRBV18; 13 bases map to TRBD2. Germline values: CDR1 KGHSH, CDR2 LQKENI. There are 16 residues in the CDR3. V shed 4 bases and J 0 bases; nucleotides not matched to a gene: 3. This CDR3 is CASSLGTSGVSYEQYF. CDR3 DNA sequence: TGTGCCAGCTCACTGGGGACTAGCGGGGTCTCCTACGAGCAGTACTTC.

The V and J genes are TRBV18 and TRBJ2-3, with D unresolved. This CDR3 has 13 amino acids. V was pared by 3 bases and J by 0 bases, with 4 bases between. CDR1 and CDR2 from the germline V gene are KGHSH and LQKENI. The CDR3 coding sequence is TGTGCCAGCTCACCCAGCAGCACAGATACGCAGTATTTT. Its protein product is CASSPSSTDTQYF.

The V and J genes are TRBV27 and TRBJ1-1; a weak D match, TRBD1 (5 bases). In germline, CDR1 is MNHEY, CDR2 SMNVEV (reference sequence). The CDR3 extends over 17 amino acids. Trimming stripped 5 bases from V and 3 bases from J, with 22 bases between. The CDR3 sequence is CASSPSIWGSQDTEAFF. The CDR3 DNA sequence: TGTGCCAGCAGTCCATCCATTTGGGGCAGCCAGGACACTGAAGCTTTCTTT.

The chain joins TRBV11-2 to TRBJ2-7; TRBD1 agrees at 7 bases. V trimming: 6 bases; J trimming: 3 bases; junction bases outside the gene matches: 2. This CDR3 contains 12 residues. Germline V gives CDR1 SGHAT, CDR2 FQNNGV. The CDR3 protein is CASSRQGYEQYF. CDR3 nucleotides: TGTGCCAGCAGTCGACAGGGCTACGAGCAGTACTTC.

This chain links TRBV4-2 with TRBJ2-5; 9 nucleotides align to TRBD1. The CDR3 extends over 18 amino acids. Germline V lookup: CDR1 LGHNA, CDR2 YNFKEQ. The ends lost 0 bases at V and 2 bases at J; junction bases unmatched: 10. The CDR3 DNA follows: TGTGCCAGCAGCCAAGAATTACAGGGGGCGCCCATACAAGAGACCCAGTACTTC. The encoded protein is CASSQELQGAPIQETQYF.

The chain links TRBV5-6 to TRBJ2-1; D unclear. The germline V gene has CDR1 SGHDT and CDR2 YYEEEE. The CDR3 spans 12 residues. Trimming shortened V by 2 bases and J by 9 bases, and 9 bases separated the two germline ends. In DNA form, the CDR3 reads TGTGCCAGCAGCTTAGGTTTTACTGAGCAGTTCTTC. Its translation: CASSLGFTEQFF.

The chain has TRBV28 and TRBJ1-3; 11 nucleotides line up with TRBD1. The V gene's germline CDR1 is MDHEN and CDR2 SYDVKM. The trim removed 6 bases at V and 2 bases at J, leaving 3 bases unmatched. CDR3 length: 15 residues. The DNA for the CDR3 is TGTGCCAGCAGAGAGGGACAGGGGGCTGGAAACACCATATATTTT. Its translation is CASREGQGAGNTIYF.